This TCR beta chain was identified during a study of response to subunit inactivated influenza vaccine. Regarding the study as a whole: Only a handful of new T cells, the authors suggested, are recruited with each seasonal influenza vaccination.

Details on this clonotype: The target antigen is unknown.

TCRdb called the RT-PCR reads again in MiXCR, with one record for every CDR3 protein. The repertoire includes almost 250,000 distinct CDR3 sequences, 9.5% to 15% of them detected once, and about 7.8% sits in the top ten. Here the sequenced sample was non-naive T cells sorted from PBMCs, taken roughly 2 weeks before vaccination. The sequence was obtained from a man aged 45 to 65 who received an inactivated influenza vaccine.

CDR3 in amino acids: CSVVLGDSNQPQHF. The CDR3 nucleotides read TGCAGCGTTGTGCTTGGGGATAGCAATCAGCCCCAGCATTTT. J is TRBJ1-5 and V is TRBV29-1, with D unclear. The germline V gene encodes CDR1 SQVTM and CDR2 ANQGSEA. This CDR3 has 14 amino acids. The V and J ends lost 4 bases and 0 bases respectively, with 10 bases between them.